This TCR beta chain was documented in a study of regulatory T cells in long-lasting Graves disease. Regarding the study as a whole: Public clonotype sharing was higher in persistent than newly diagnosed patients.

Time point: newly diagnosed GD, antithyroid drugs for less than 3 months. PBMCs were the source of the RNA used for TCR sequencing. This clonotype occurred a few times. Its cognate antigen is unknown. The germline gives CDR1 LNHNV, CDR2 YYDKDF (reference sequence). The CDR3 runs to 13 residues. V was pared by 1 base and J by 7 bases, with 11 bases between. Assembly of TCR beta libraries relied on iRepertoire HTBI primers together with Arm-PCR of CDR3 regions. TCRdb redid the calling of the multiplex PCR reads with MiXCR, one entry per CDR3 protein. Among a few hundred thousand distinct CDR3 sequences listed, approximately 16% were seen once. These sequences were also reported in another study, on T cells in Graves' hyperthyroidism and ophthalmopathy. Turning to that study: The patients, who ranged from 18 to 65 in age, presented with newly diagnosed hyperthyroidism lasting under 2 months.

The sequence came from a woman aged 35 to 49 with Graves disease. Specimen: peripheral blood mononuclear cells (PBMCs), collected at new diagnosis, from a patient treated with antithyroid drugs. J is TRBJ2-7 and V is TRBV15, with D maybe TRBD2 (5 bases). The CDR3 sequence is CATSRVGTGEQYF. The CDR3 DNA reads TGTGCCACCAGCAGAGTTGGAACGGGGGAGCAGTACTTC.